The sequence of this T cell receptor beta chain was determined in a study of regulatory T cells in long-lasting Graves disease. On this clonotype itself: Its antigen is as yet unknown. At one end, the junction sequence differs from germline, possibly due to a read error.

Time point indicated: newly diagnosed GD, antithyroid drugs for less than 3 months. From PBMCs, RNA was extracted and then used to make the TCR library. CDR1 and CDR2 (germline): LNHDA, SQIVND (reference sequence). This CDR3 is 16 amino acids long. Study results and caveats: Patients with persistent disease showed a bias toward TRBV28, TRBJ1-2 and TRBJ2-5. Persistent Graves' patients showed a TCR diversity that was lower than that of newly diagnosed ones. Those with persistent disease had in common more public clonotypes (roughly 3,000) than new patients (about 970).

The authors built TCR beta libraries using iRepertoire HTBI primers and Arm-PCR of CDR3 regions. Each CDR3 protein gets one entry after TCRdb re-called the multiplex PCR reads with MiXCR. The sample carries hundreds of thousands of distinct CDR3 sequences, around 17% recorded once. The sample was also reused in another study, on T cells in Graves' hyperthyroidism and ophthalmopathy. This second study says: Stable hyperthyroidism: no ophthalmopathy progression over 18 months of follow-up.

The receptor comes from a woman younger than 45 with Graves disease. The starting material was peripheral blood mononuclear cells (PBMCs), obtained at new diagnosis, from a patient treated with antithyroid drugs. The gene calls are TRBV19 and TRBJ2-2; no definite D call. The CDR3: CASSIDQSLNIGELFF. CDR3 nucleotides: TGTGCCAGTAGTATAGATCAAAGCCTAAACATCGGGGAGCTGTTTTTT.